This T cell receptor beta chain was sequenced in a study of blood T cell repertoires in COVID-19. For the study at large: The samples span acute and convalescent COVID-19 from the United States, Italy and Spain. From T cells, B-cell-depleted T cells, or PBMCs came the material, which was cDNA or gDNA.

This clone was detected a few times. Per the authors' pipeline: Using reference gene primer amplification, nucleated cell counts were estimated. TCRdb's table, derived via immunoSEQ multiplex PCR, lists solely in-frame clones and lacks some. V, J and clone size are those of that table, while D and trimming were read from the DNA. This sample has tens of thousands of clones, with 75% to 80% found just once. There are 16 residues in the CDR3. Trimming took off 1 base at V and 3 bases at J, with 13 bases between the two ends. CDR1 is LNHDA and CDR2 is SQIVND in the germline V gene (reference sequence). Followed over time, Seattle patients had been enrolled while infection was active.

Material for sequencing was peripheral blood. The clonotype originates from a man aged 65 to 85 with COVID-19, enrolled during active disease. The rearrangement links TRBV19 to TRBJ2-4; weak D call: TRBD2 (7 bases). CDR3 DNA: TGTGCCAGTAGTATAGCGGGGGGCTATGGCAAAAACATTCAGTACTTC. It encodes CASSIAGGYGKNIQYF.